This TCR beta chain was recovered during a study of T cells after yellow fever vaccination. Making TCR cDNA involved 5'RACE template switching, which added UMIs and a universal primer site. MiXCR, applied by TCRdb to the 5' RACE reads, yields one record per CDR3 protein. The top ten hold roughly 0.9% of the sample, which has about 240,000 distinct CDR3 sequences, roughly 7.2% seen once. The CDR3 covers 15 residues. Germline V gene data show CDR1 as MNHNS and CDR2 as SASEGT. Losses at the gene ends were 6 bases for V and 2 bases for J; bases not matched to a gene: 10. This clonotype showed up just a few times. The target antigen is unknown. Study findings and constraints: It was a weaker secondary response, yet one that peaked faster, at day 5 versus 15.

Sequenced material: CD4+ T cells sorted from PBMCs, taken 15 days after the yellow fever booster vaccination. The chain recombines TRBV6-1 with TRBJ2-7; 7 bases align to TRBD2. The sequence derives from a man aged 25-45 years who received the YFV17D yellow fever vaccine. The CDR3 DNA is TGTGCCAGCAGCTTTAGGACTAGTTCCCCCTACGAGCAGTACTTC. Translated, it gives CASSFRTSSPYEQYF.